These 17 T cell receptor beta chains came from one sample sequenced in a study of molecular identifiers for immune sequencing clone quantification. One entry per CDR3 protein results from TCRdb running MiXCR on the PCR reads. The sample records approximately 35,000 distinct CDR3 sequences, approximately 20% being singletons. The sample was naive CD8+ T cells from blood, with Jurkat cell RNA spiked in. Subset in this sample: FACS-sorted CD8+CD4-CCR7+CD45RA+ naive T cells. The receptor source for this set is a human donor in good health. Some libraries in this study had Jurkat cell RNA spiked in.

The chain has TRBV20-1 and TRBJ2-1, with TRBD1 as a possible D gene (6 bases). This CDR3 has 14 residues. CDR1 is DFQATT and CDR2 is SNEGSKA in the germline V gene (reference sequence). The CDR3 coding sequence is TGCAGCGTTGGGACAAGCGAGAACTACAATGAGCAGTTCTTC. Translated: CSVGTSENYNEQFF.

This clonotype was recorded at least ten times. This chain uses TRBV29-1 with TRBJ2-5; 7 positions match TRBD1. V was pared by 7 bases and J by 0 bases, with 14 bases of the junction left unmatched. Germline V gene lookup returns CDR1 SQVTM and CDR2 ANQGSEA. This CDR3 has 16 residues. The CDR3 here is CSAERPGTAYQETQYF. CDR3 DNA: TGCAGCGCCGAACGACCAGGGACAGCCTACCAAGAGACCCAGTACTTC. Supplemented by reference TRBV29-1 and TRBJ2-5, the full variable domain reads SAVISQKPSRDICQRGTSLTIQCQVDSQVTMMFWYRQQPGQSLTLIATANQGSEATYESGFVIDKFPISRPNLTFSTLTVSNMSPEDSSIYLCSAERPGTAYQETQYFGPGTRLLVL.

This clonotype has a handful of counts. In nucleotides, the CDR3 is TGCGCCAGCAGCCAAGAGAAGGGTTACGAGCAGTACTTC. Its translation: CASSQEKGYEQYF. The V gene is TRBV4-1, the J gene TRBJ2-7; D ambiguous. The V and J ends lost 0 bases and 4 bases respectively, with 7 bases between them. Germline-derived CDR1 and CDR2 are MGHRA and YSYEKL. This CDR3 is 13 amino acids long.

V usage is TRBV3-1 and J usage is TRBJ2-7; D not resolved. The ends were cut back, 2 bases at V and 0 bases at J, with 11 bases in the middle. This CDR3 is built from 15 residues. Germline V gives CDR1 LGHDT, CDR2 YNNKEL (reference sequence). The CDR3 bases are TGTGCCAGCAGCCAAATGGGTTCGGGCTCCTACGAGCAGTACTTC. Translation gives CASSQMGSGSYEQYF.

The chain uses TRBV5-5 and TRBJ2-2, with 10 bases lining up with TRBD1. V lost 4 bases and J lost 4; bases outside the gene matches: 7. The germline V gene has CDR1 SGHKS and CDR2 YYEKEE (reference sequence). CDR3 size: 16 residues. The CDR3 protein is CASSDRTGGFTGELFF. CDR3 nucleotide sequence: TGTGCCAGCAGCGACCGGACAGGGGGGTTCACCGGGGAGCTGTTTTTT.

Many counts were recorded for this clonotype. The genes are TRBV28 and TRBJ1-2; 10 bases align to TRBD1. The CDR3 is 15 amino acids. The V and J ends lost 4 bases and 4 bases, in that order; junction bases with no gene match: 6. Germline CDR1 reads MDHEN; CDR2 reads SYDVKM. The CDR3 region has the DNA TGTGCCAGCAGTTGGACAGGGGGGACCGTCTATGGCTACACCTTC. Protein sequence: CASSWTGGTVYGYTF.

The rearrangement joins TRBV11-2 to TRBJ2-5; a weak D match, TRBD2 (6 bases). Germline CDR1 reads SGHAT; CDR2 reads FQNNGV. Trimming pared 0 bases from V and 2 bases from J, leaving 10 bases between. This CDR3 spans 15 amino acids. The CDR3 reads CASSLDMREQETQYF. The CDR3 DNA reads TGTGCCAGCAGCTTAGATATGCGGGAACAAGAGACCCAGTACTTC.

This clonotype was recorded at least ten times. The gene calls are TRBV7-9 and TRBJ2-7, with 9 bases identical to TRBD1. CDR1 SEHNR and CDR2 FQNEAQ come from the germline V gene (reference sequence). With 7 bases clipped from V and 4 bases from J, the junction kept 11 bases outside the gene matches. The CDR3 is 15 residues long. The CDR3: CASNSLRDRDYEQYF. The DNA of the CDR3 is TGTGCCAGCAATTCTTTGCGGGACAGGGATTACGAGCAGTACTTC.

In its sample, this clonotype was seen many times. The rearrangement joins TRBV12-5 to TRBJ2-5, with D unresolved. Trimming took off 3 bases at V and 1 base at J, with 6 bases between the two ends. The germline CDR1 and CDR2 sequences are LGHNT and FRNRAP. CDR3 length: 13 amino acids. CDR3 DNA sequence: TGTGCTAGTGGTTTTGGAATCCAAGAGACCCAGTACTTC. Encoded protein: CASGFGIQETQYF. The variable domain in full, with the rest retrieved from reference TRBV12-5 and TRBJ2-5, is DARVTQTPRHKVTEMGQEVTMRCQPILGHNTVFWYRQTMMQGLELLAYFRNRAPLDDSGMPKDRFSAEMPDATLATLKIQPSEPRDSAVYFCASGFGIQETQYFGPGTRLLVL.

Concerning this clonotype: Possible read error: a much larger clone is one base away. The CDR3 region is CASSPLGPYNEQFF. The CDR3 DNA is TGTGCCAGCAGCCCACTAGGCCCCTACAATGAGCAGTTCTTC. The chain joins TRBV7-2 to TRBJ2-1; tentative D call: TRBD2 (5 bases). Germline CDR1 SGHTA, CDR2 FQGNSA. The V gene lost 5 bases and the J gene lost 2 bases, with 10 bases spanning the gap. The CDR3 spans 14 residues. The full variable domain, with the rest looked up from reference TRBV7-2 and TRBJ2-1, is GAGVSQSPSNKVTEKGKDVELRCDPISGHTALYWYRQSLGQGLEFLIYFQGNSAPDKSGLPSDRFSAERTGGSVSTLTIQRTQQEDSAVYLCASSPLGPYNEQFFGPGTRLTVL.

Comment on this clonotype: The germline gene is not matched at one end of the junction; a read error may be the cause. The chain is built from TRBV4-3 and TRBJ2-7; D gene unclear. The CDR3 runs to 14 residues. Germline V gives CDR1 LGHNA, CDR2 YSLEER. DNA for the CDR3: TGCGCCAGCAGCCAGGATAGGGTAGGCTACAAGCAGTACTTC. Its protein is CASSQDRVGYKQYF.

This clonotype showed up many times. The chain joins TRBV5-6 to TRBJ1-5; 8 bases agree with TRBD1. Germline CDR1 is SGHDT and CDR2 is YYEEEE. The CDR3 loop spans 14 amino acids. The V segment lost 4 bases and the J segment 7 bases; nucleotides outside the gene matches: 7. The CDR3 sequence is CASSLGQGLQPQHF. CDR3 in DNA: TGTGCCAGCAGCCTAGGACAGGGTCTGCAGCCCCAGCATTTT.

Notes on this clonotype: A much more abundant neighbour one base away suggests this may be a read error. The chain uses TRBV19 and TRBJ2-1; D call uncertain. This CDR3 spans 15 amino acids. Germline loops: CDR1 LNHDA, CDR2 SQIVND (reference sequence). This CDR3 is CASSIGVTSEDEQLF. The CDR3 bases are TGTGCCAGTAGTATAGGGGTTACCTCTGAGGATGAGCAGCTCTTC.

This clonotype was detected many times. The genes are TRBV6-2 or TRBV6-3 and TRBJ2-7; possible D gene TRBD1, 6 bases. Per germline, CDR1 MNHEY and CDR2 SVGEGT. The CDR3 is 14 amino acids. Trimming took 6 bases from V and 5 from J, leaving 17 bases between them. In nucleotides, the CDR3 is TGTGCCAGCAGCCAGGGACACCCCGCCAACGAGCAGTACTTC. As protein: CASSQGHPANEQYF.

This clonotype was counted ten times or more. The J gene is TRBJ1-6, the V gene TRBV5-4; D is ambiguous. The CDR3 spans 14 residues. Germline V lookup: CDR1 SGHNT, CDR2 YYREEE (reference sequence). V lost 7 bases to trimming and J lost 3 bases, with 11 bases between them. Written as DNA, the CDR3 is TGTGCCAGCGAAGGAGCGGACTATAATTCACCCCTCCACTTT. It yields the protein CASEGADYNSPLHF.

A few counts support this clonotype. CDR3 amino acids: CASSELQAVQETQYF. CDR3 sequence (DNA): TGTGCCAGCAGTGAACTCCAGGCGGTACAAGAGACCCAGTACTTC. The rearrangement links TRBV2 to TRBJ2-5; no reliable D call. The CDR3 has 15 amino acids. Germline lookup yields CDR1 SNHLY and CDR2 FYNNEI. The V gene lost 2 bases and the J gene lost 2 bases, with 12 bases spanning the gap.

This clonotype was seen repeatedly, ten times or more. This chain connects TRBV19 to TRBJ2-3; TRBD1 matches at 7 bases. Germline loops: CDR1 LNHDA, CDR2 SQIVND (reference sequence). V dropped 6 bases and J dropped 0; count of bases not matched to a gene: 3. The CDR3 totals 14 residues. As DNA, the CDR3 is TGTGCCAGTAGAAACAGGGGTAGCACAGATACGCAGTATTTT. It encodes CASRNRGSTDTQYF.